This is a list of T cell receptor beta chains from one sample in a study of blood T cell repertoires in COVID-19. Sequencing used immunoSEQ multiplex PCR; TCRdb keeps in-frame clones, though not all of them. The table lists under 13,000 clones, 75% to 90% of them singletons. The specimen was peripheral blood. The receptors here all came from a man aged 65 to 85 with active COVID-19. Each CDR3 is given without its conserved first and last residue. The order of the fields is clone size, V gene, J gene, CDR3 protein. Clone size is shown for a subset of rows, as once, few, many or a class of expanded clone.

clone size: few
V gene: TRBV29-1
J gene: TRBJ1-2
CDR3 protein: SVDSSARHGYT

clone size: -
V gene: TRBV11-2
J gene: TRBJ2-4
CDR3 protein: ASSPPIRREVQY

clone size: -
V gene: TRBV18
J gene: TRBJ2-5
CDR3 protein: ASSSTFRTSETQY

clone size: -
V gene: TRBV28
J gene: TRBJ2-1
CDR3 protein: ASSPLGPNGSNEQF

clone size: -
V gene: TRBV24-1
J gene: TRBJ2-3
CDR3 protein: ATSDSPGLAGGQMDTQY

clone size: large
V gene: TRBV27
J gene: TRBJ2-1
CDR3 protein: ASSKGQGYNEQF

clone size: once
V gene: TRBV18
J gene: TRBJ2-7
CDR3 protein: ASSPDRTYEQY

clone size: -
V gene: TRBV14
J gene: TRBJ1-2
CDR3 protein: ASSHLGQGGRYT

clone size: -
V gene: TRBV5-6
J gene: TRBJ1-6
CDR3 protein: ASGGAQNSPLH

clone size: once
V gene: TRBV12-2
J gene: TRBJ1-2
CDR3 protein: ASRLDRDRGGYT

clone size: few
V gene: TRBV7-2
J gene: TRBJ2-2
CDR3 protein: ASSRGTSVGTGELF

clone size: -
V gene: TRBV12-3/TRBV12-4
J gene: TRBJ1-1
CDR3 protein: ASSFLTEAF

clone size: -
V gene: TRBV5-1
J gene: TRBJ1-2
CDR3 protein: ASSPNPDPGAYGYT

clone size: -
V gene: TRBV27
J gene: TRBJ2-7
CDR3 protein: ASSLSTSGEQY

clone size: -
V gene: TRBV6-2/TRBV6-3
J gene: TRBJ1-6
CDR3 protein: ASSYSGQGYSPLH

clone size: -
V gene: TRBV6-4
J gene: TRBJ1-5
CDR3 protein: ASSPEGENQPQH

clone size: -
V gene: TRBV5-4
J gene: TRBJ1-3
CDR3 protein: ASSPDSFGNTIY

clone size: -
V gene: TRBV6-5
J gene: TRBJ2-3
CDR3 protein: ASSYSGGVFVTQY

clone size: -
V gene: TRBV7-2
J gene: TRBJ1-6
CDR3 protein: ASSLGPLGGTNSPLH

clone size: -
V gene: TRBV3-1/TRBV3-2
J gene: TRBJ1-1
CDR3 protein: ASSRWDTEAF

clone size: -
V gene: TRBV6-1
J gene: TRBJ1-2
CDR3 protein: ASSEQTAGYGYT

clone size: -
V gene: TRBV28
J gene: TRBJ2-7
CDR3 protein: ASTNSRFSGVLSYEQY

clone size: once
V gene: TRBV7-3
J gene: TRBJ1-2
CDR3 protein: ASSLKRGGGYT

clone size: -
V gene: TRBV25-1
J gene: TRBJ2-7
CDR3 protein: ASEEIWQTERSTYEQY